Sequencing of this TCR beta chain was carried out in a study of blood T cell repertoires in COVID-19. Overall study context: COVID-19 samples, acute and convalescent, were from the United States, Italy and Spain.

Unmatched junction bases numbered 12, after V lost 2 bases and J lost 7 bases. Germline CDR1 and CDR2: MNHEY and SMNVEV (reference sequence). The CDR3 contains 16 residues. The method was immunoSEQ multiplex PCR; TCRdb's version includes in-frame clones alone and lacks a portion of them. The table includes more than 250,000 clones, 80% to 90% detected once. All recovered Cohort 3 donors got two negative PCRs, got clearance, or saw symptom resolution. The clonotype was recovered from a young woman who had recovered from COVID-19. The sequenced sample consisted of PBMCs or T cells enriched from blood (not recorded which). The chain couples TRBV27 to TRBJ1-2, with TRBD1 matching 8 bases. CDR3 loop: CASSLGVLTGVGGYTF. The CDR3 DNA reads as TGTGCCAGCAGTTTAGGGGTCTTGACAGGGGTCGGTGGCTACACCTTC.